This T cell receptor beta chain originates from a study of human T cells and chemical hapten exposure. MiXCR, run by TCRdb on the RACE reads, gives a single entry per CDR3 protein. Found here are 85,000 or so distinct CDR3 sequences, around 10% of them singletons; the top ten hold around 4.5%. The time point was: patch test 1, 2 weeks after DPC sensitization. Sample treatment: therapeutic diphenylcyclopropenone sensitization with weekly scalp DPC. Details on this clonotype: With a much larger clone just one base away, this may be a read error.

V was pared by 2 bases and J by 6 bases, with 6 bases of the junction left unmatched. The length of the CDR3 is 15 residues. Germline V gene lookup returns CDR1 KGHSH and CDR2 LQKENI. Sample: whole blood, taken in connection with sensitization to the hapten diphenylcyclopropenone (DPC). The TCR sequence derives from a woman aged 45 to 65 with alopecia areata. Some clones in this sample may be carry-over from other donors' samples. This chain uses TRBV18 with TRBJ2-1, with 8 nucleotides matching TRBD1. CDR3 nucleotide sequence: TGTGCCAGCTCACCAGGGCCAGGGGGCTTCAATGAGCAGTTCTTC. It codes for CASSPGPGGFNEQFF.